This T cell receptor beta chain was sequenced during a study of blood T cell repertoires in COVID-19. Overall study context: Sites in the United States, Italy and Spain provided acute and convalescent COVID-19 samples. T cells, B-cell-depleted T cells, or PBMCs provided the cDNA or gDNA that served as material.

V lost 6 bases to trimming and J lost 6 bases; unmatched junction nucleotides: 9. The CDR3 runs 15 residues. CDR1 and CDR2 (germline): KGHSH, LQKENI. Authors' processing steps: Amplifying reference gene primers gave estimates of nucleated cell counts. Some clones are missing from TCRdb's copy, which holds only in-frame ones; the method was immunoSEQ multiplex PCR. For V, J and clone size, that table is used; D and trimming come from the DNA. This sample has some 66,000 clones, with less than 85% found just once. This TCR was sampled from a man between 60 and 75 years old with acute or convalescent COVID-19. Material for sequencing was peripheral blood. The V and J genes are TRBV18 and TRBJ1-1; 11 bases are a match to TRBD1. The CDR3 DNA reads TGTGCCAGCTCCAACGGACAGGGGGCAATCGCTGAAGCTTTCTTT. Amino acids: CASSNGQGAIAEAFF.